The entry below describes one T cell receptor (beta chain). The antigen remains undetermined. CDR3 length: 16 amino acids. Deletions cut 1 base from V and 8 bases from J, with 17 bases between. Germline CDR1 and CDR2: MDHEN and SYDVKM. The data were obtained in a study of OX40 agonist ivuxolimab in advanced cancers. Overall study findings and caveats: Which antigen the expanded peripheral T cells recognized is unknown. Nonresponders, in some cases, also had low normalized T-cell clonal expansion.

Sequencing was performed with immunoSEQ multiplex PCR; in TCRdb, only in-frame clones are kept and a portion is missing. The repertoire consists of about 75,000 clones, with 86% occurring once and the leading ten covering about 8%. This rearrangement joins TRBV28 to TRBJ1-4, with D perhaps matching TRBD1 (6 bases). This sample comprised CD4+ or CD8+ T cells sorted from blood, obtained in a trial of the OX40 agonist ivuxolimab. The origin of this receptor is an adult with an advanced solid tumor such as melanoma, head and neck, liver or kidney cancer. CDR3 DNA: TGTGCCAGCAGTTTATCTCGCTCCGGACAGTTGGAAAAACTGTTTTTT. Translation gives CASSLSRSGQLEKLFF. Complete variable domain (other parts from reference TRBV28 and TRBJ1-4): DVKVTQSSRYLVKRTGEKVFLECVQDMDHENMFWYRQDPGLGLRLIYFSYDVKMKEKGDIPEGYSVSREKKERFSLILESASTNQTSMYLCASSLSRSGQLEKLFFGSGTQLSVL.